The next 5 T cell receptor beta chains were all read from a single sample in a study of T cell repertoires in cytomegalovirus infection. TCRdb passed the reads through MiXCR, listing each CDR3 protein once. Of some 920,000 distinct CDR3 sequences in the sample, around a third were seen once. These receptors' antigens are unknown. This specimen was cultured CD8+ T cells from PBMCs, taken from culture after CMV antigen stimulation. These receptors all come from a human donor in good health (CMV status not recorded). Some clones in this sample may be carry-over from other donors' samples.

This rearrangement joins TRBV6-2 or TRBV6-3 to TRBJ1-1; unclear D gene. V was clipped by 4 bases and J by 1 base, with 7 bases between them. The CDR3 has 13 amino acids. The germline V gene encodes CDR1 MNHEY and CDR2 SVGEGT. The CDR3 DNA reads as TGTGCCAGCAGTTTCTGGGAGAACACTGAAGCTTTCTTT. Translating gives CASSFWENTEAFF.

This clonotype was observed at least ten times. The chain combines TRBV12-3 or TRBV12-4 with TRBJ2-7; 8 positions match TRBD1. The ends lost 5 bases at V and 3 bases at J; junction bases unmatched: 6. The CDR3 loop spans 14 amino acids. Here the CDR3 reads CASSTTGDSYEQYF. DNA of the CDR3: TGTGCCAGCAGTACGACAGGGGATAGCTACGAGCAGTACTTC.

This clonotype was observed a few times. This chain joins TRBV7-9 and TRBJ1-5, with D hard to call. V was trimmed by 1 base and J by 10 bases, leaving 20 bases between them. Germline CDR1 reads SEHNR; CDR2 reads FQNEAQ (reference sequence). The CDR3 covers 16 residues. CDR3: CASSLGARVKETPQHF. The CDR3 DNA is TGTGCCAGCAGCTTAGGTGCCAGAGTTAAGGAAACTCCCCAGCATTTT.

This clonotype was detected only a few times. This rearrangement joins TRBV7-8 to TRBJ2-3; 8 nucleotides align to TRBD2. CDR1 and CDR2 (germline): SGHVS, FQNEAQ. V shed 3 bases and J 0 bases; nucleotides not matched to a gene: 11. The CDR3 runs to 18 residues. The CDR3 spells CASSLVGGGIASTDTQYF. For the CDR3, the DNA is TGTGCCAGCAGCTTGGTCGGGGGGGGAATAGCTAGCACAGATACGCAGTATTTT.

V usage is TRBV10-3 and J usage is TRBJ1-1; the D gene is possibly TRBD1 (5 bases). There are 18 residues in the CDR3. V lost 3 bases and J 0 bases, leaving 20 bases between the germline ends. Germline loops: CDR1 ENHRY, CDR2 SYGVKD. The CDR3 coding sequence is TGTGCCATCAGTGAAGGCCAGTGGGGCGCCGGGATGAACACTGAAGCTTTCTTT. Translation gives CAISEGQWGAGMNTEAFF.